Below, one TCR beta chain is given with its context. No antigen is known for it. This sample was taken from a study of cytomegalovirus exposure and HLA in healthy donors. The study's findings and limits: Based on reports, TCR beta sequences accurately predicted HLA-A and HLA-B alleles for most subjects. Prior analysis indicated that the majority of TCR beta V segments exhibited productivity approximately 90% or approximately 30% of the time. With later analysis, a missense DCLRE1C variant became linked to TCR beta V- and J-gene trimming. In a later analysis, a genetic analysis reported fewer productive-TCR N-insertions in an Asian-associated ancestry cluster than the cohort average.

Trimming cost V 2 bases and J 7 bases; bases outside gene matches: 10. The CDR3 runs to 16 residues. The germline V gene has CDR1 SGHTA and CDR2 FQGNSA. Use of 60 Vbeta and 13 Jbeta primers characterized the PCR. Measured with immunoSEQ multiplex PCR; TCRdb has only the in-frame clones, and not every one. Here the sample spans 150,000 to 200,000 clones, approximately 81% being singletons. The chain employs TRBV7-2 and TRBJ1-2, with 10 bases identical to TRBD1. Sequencing was carried out using PBMCs. The clonotype was recovered from a woman aged 25 to 39 in good health and CMV-seronegative. The CDR3 bases are TGTGCCAGCAGCTTACCCGGGACAGGGGAGAGTAGTGGCTACACCTTC. Its translation: CASSLPGTGESSGYTF.